Only a few counts were recorded for the clone carrying this T cell receptor beta chain. The CDR3 is made up of 19 amino acids. Germline V gene data show CDR1 as SGHNT and CDR2 as YYREEE (reference sequence). With 3 bases clipped from V and 4 bases from J, the junction kept 13 bases outside the gene matches. This entry belongs to a study of neoadjuvant anti-PD-1 for oral cavity cancer. Time point denoted: after neoadjuvant nivolumab, at surgical resection. The data were produced by immunoSEQ multiplex PCR, yet TCRdb's version contains in-frame clones alone and is incomplete. The sample includes roughly 40,000 clones, approximately 80% seen only once; the top ten take about 5%.

This clonotype was sampled from a person between 40 and 85 years old with oral cavity squamous cell carcinoma. The chain carries TRBV5-4 and TRBJ2-3, with TRBD2 matching 14 bases. The sample in question was PBMCs, obtained after nivolumab (anti-PD-1) treatment. The DNA of the CDR3 is TGTGCCAGCAGCTCCCGATTGACTAGCGGGGGGGCCCGGGCAGATACGCAGTATTTT. Residues: CASSSRLTSGGARADTQYF.